This note documents a single T cell receptor (beta chain) sequence. The antigen is not known. From its re-call of the 5' RACE reads, TCRdb lists each CDR3 protein once, without DNA. The record lists some 440,000 distinct CDR3 sequences, of which the ten most abundant hold more than 1.4%. The CDR3 is made up of 16 amino acids. Germline V lookup: CDR1 SGHNT, CDR2 YENEEA. This entry belongs to a study of T cells expressing NK-cell markers. Study-wide results and caveats: Clones of NKG2C+ T cells that had expanded were of unclear HCMV specificity.

This TCR was recovered from a woman aged 50 to 65 in good health. Sequenced sample: blood T cells: a sorted CD56 or NKG2C T cell subset, CD4+ or CD8+ T cells, or bulk PBMC T cells (not recorded which). The V and J genes are TRBV11-3 and TRBJ2-6. The chain's CDR3 is CGSSHVSSPGANVLTF. The entire variable domain, with the rest obtained from reference TRBV11-3 and TRBJ2-6, is as follows: EAGVVQSPRYKIIEKKQPVAFWCNPISGHNTLYWYLQNLGQGPELLIRYENEEAVDDSQLPKDRFSAERLKGVDSTLKIQPAELGDSAVYLCGSSHVSSPGANVLTFGAGSRLTVL.